This is a list of T cell receptor beta chains from one sample in a study of cytomegalovirus exposure and HLA in healthy donors. Repertoires were generated with immunoSEQ multiplex PCR, while TCRdb's copy carries only in-frame clones and drops some. This sample's table reports about 62,000 clones. The specimen sequenced was PBMCs. The receptors originated from a man aged 25-45 years in good health and CMV-seropositive. CDR3s include the opening cysteine and the closing phenylalanine or tryptophan. The D gene is left open where the match is weak.

TRBV19	TRBJ2-4	15	TRBD2	CASSIGTRGKNIQYF	TGTGCCAGTAGTATCGGGACTAGGGGCAAAAACATTCAGTACTTC
TRBV19	TRBJ2-7	15	TRBD1	CASSATGTGTYEQYF	TGTGCCAGTAGTGCAACCGGGACAGGGACCTACGAGCAGTACTTC
TRBV5-6	TRBJ1-4	17	TRBD1	CASSSQGASVTNEKLFF	TGTGCCAGCAGCTCCCAGGGGGCGTCGGTAACTAATGAAAAACTGTTTTTT
TRBV6-5	TRBJ2-5	15	TRBD1	CASSDWDSTRETQYF	TGTGCCAGCAGTGACTGGGACAGCACACGCGAGACCCAGTACTTC
TRBV7-9	TRBJ1-3	15	-	CASSPGHLNGNTIYF	TGTGCCAGCAGCCCGGGACACCTAAATGGAAACACCATATATTTT
TRBV5-8	TRBJ2-7	14	-	CASSLDTGSYEQYF	TGTGCCAGCAGCTTGGATACGGGCTCCTACGAGCAGTACTTC
TRBV5-5	TRBJ2-5	15	TRBD2	CASSSIAGGGETQYF	TGTGCCAGCAGCTCAATAGCGGGAGGAGGTGAGACCCAGTACTTC
TRBV29-1	TRBJ2-3	13	TRBD2	CSVEAGARGGQYF	TGCAGCGTGGAAGCGGGAGCGCGGGGGGGGCAGTATTTT
TRBV5-4	TRBJ2-5	16	TRBD2	CASSFGGLAGGETQYF	TGTGCCAGCAGCTTTGGTGGACTAGCCGGGGGAGAGACCCAGTACTTC
TRBV28	TRBJ2-5	17	TRBD1	CASSLRRRTGSPETQYF	TGTGCCAGCAGTCTGCGACGAAGGACAGGGAGTCCAGAGACCCAGTACTTC
TRBV5-1	TRBJ2-2	15	-	CASSPEVRNTGELFF	TGCGCCAGCAGCCCGGAGGTGCGGAACACCGGGGAGCTGTTTTTT
TRBV18	TRBJ2-3	14	-	CASSPNSQGDTQYF	TGTGCCAGCTCACCCAACTCCCAGGGAGATACGCAGTATTTT
TRBV6-5	TRBJ2-1	14	-	CASSYRGTVNEQFF	TGTGCCAGCAGTTACCGCGGGACTGTCAATGAGCAGTTCTTC
TRBV7-3	TRBJ1-6	15	TRBD1	CASSGTGGSNSPLHF	TGTGCCAGCAGCGGGACAGGGGGCTCTAATTCACCCCTCCACTTT
TRBV12-5	TRBJ1-5	17	TRBD1	CASGLVLTGENNQPQHF	TGTGCTAGTGGTTTGGTACTTACAGGGGAGAACAATCAGCCCCAGCATTTT
TRBV6-5	TRBJ1-2	14	-	CASSLERANYGYTF	TGTGCCAGCAGTCTTGAACGAGCTAACTATGGCTACACCTTC